This T cell receptor beta chain emerged from a study of beta chain features in type 1 diabetes. Sequenced material consisted of expressed TCRB transcripts (all of the isolated RNA was reverse transcribed). Data came from immunoSEQ multiplex PCR; TCRdb stores just in-frame clones and leaves some out. This sample yields 500,000 to 650,000 clones, of which around 12% are seen a single time; more than 0.09% belongs to the top ten. The study's findings and limits: A moderate, significant TCRB CDR3 shortening appeared in type 1 diabetes across four CD4+ subsets.

Concerning this clone itself: Its antigen is still unknown.

The CDR3 sequence is 13 residues long. Germline CDR1 and CDR2: PRHDT and FYEKMQ (reference sequence). Trimming left V 8 bases short and J 5 bases short, with 12 bases between. Source material: naive CD4+ T cells from blood. This sequence was found in a man in his thirties or forties with type 1 diabetes. The chain links TRBV13 to TRBJ1-4; maybe TRBD1 (6 bases). CDR3 amino acids: CASAGQQNEKLFF. CDR3 sequence (DNA): TGTGCCAGCGCCGGACAGCAGAATGAAAAACTGTTTTTT.